The T cell receptor (beta chain) described here comes from a study of CD8+CD57+ T cells in acquired aplastic anemia (dated by TCRdb to the late 2010s). For the study in its entirety: Extracted DNA from sorted CD4+ and CD8+ cells averaged 3.2 ug, ranging from 0.2 to 27.4 ug. An average of approximately 9.8 million reads for CD4+ cells and 11.0 million reads for CD8+ cells was obtained from healthy donor samples.

Concerning this clonotype: The antigen this receptor binds is unknown. Nothing much larger sits one base from this clone, and base qualities are not available.

The study deep-sequenced TCR repertoires of sorted CD4+ and CD8+ blood T cells from severe aplastic anemia patients and healthy subjects. Ficoll-Paque density gradient centrifugation was used to isolate peripheral blood mononuclear cells. Before DNA extraction, CD4+ and CD8+ T cells were sorted with FACS or magnetic beads. Results the study describes overall, beyond this receptor: Twenty-nine CD8+ CDR3 sequences were found to be shared between patients and controls, but these sequences appeared to be highly expressed in patients and within the immunodominant clones of the patients. Patients and healthy controls showed no significant difference in CD8+ Simpson's diversity (P=0.060).

Genomic DNA was used as template for profiling of TCR beta VDJ combinations and CDR3 sequences. TCR repertoire sequencing was run on an Illumina HiSeq 2000. Regarding the original processing steps: TRBV/TRBJ rearrangement plots, CDR3 size and DJ length profiles, and Simpson's diversity index were used to assess repertoires. The immunodominant clone was defined as the most abundant DNA sequence in deep sequencing data. CDR3 amino acid sequences were screened for sharing across subjects and compared with published repertoires and the VDJdb database. TCRdb took the public reads, trimmed them with fastp at Q25, ran MiXCR for clone calling and kept in-frame beta chains. CDR3 protein sequences are deduplicated, and each keeps its most common genes and DNA. The V and J calls were determined by TCRdb, not by the authors. The sample has 180,000 or so distinct CDR3 sequences on record, 45% to 50% of them singletons. Around 2.9% of the sample is taken by the ten largest.

Per the germline V gene, MGHDK is the CDR1 and SYGVNS is the CDR2. V is cut by 1 base and J by 1 base, and the space between the germline ends is 11 bases. Measured from the cysteine to the phenylalanine, the CDR3 is 16 residues long. Only CDR3 DNA is held: 48 bases, read in frame from base 1. The TCR sequence derives from a human donor in good health. The sequence links TRBV25-1 to TRBJ1-3; TRBD1 is a weak D gene call, 5 bases matching. Sample: sorted CD4+, CD8+, or CD8+CD57+ T cells (not recorded which) from PBMCs. DNA sequence: TGTGCCAGCAGTGAATGGGGGGGGTTGTCTGGAAACACCATATATTTT. The encoded protein is CASSEWGGLSGNTIYF.